One sample yielded the 31 T cell receptor beta chains listed below, sequenced in a study of CD8 T cells in Susac syndrome. The authors reverse transcribed roughly 0.5 to 1 ug RNA with random hexamers. Using its own MiXCR run on the immunoSEQ multiplex PCR reads, TCRdb lists one record per CDR3 protein. Of 150,000 to 250,000 distinct CDR3 sequences in the sample, nearly 95% are singletons; the top ten hold roughly 0.094%. Sequencing used CD4+ T cells from PBMCs. The receptors come from a human donor with multiple sclerosis.

The chain carries TRBV7-9 and TRBJ2-7, with D perhaps being TRBD1 or TRBD2 (5 bases each). The CDR3 has 14 amino acids. Trimming left V 5 bases short and J 2 bases short, with 13 bases between. Germline assignment: CDR1 SEHNR and CDR2 FQNEAQ (reference sequence). The CDR3 here is CASSQWDVAYEQYF. CDR3 coding DNA: TGTGCCAGCAGCCAGTGGGACGTAGCCTACGAGCAGTACTTC.

The rearrangement links TRBV20-1 to TRBJ2-7; the match to TRBD1 covers 7 bases. The CDR3 totals 13 residues. Unmatched junction bases numbered 8, after V lost 3 bases and J lost 6 bases. In germline, CDR1 is DFQATT, CDR2 SNEGSKA (reference sequence). For the CDR3, the DNA is TGCAGTGCTAGGGCCTGGACAGGCTTCGAGCAGTACTTC. This codes for CSARAWTGFEQYF.

This chain links TRBV24-1 with TRBJ2-3; D is perhaps TRBD1 (5 bases). The length of the CDR3 is 14 residues. The germline V gene has CDR1 KGHDR and CDR2 SFDVKD. V was shortened by 2 bases and J by 4 bases, with 9 bases between the two germline ends. The CDR3 loop is CATSDSSGPDTQYF. The CDR3 DNA reads TGTGCCACCAGTGATTCGTCAGGGCCAGATACGCAGTATTTT.

The V and J genes are TRBV7-9 and TRBJ2-2; a possible D gene is TRBD2 (5 bases). Germline V CDR1 and CDR2: SEHNR, FQNEAQ (reference sequence). The CDR3 contains 15 residues. V dropped 2 bases and J dropped 4 bases, with 11 bases sitting between them. CDR3 sequence reads: CASSLLSGFTGELFF. The CDR3 DNA sequence: TGTGCCAGCAGCTTACTGTCGGGATTCACCGGGGAGCTGTTTTTT.

This clonotype appeared once. CDR3 amino acids: CATSDRGTGSYNEQFF. The CDR3 region has the DNA TGTGCCACCAGTGATAGAGGGACAGGGTCCTACAATGAGCAGTTCTTC. The genes are TRBV24-1 and TRBJ2-1; TRBD1 agrees at 9 bases. V trimming: 3 bases; J trimming: 1 base; junction bases outside the gene matches: 3. The CDR3 runs 16 residues. Germline CDR1 reads KGHDR; CDR2 reads SFDVKD.

The chain carries TRBV30 and TRBJ2-3; 9 nucleotides align to TRBD1. V was pared by 8 bases and J by 5 bases, with 5 bases of the junction left unmatched. The length of the CDR3 is 12 residues. Germline lookup yields CDR1 GTSNPN and CDR2 SVGIG (reference sequence). The CDR3 here is CAVGQGKDTQYF. As DNA, the CDR3 is TGTGCCGTGGGACAGGGAAAAGATACGCAGTATTTT.

This clonotype has a single count. V and J are TRBV7-8 and TRBJ1-1; D is undetermined. The ends were cut back, 5 bases at V and 2 bases at J, with 12 bases in the middle. CDR1 and CDR2 (germline): SGHVS, FQNEAQ. The CDR3 consists of 14 residues. DNA for the CDR3: TGTGCCAGCAGCCCTCGGAGGGTAAACACTGAAGCTTTCTTT. Translation gives CASSPRRVNTEAFF. The complete variable domain, with remaining parts taken from reference TRBV7-8 and TRBJ1-1, reads GAGVSQSPRYKVAKRGQDVALRCDPISGHVSLFWYQQALGQGPEFLTYFQNEAQLDKSGLPSDRFFAERPEGSVSTLKIQRTQQEDSAVYLCASSPRRVNTEAFFGQGTRLTVV.

The chain joins TRBV6-1 to TRBJ2-2, with D possibly matching TRBD2 (6 bases). This CDR3 has 16 amino acids. Between the trimmed V and J ends, which lost 6 bases and 0 bases, there was a span of 14 bases. CDR1 MNHNS and CDR2 SASEGT come from the germline V gene. CDR3 sequence reads: CASRSTGLPNTGELFF. As DNA, the CDR3 is TGTGCCAGCAGAAGTACGGGACTGCCGAACACCGGGGAGCTGTTTTTT.

The chain uses TRBV6-2 or TRBV6-3 and TRBJ2-7, with 7 nucleotides matching TRBD2. CDR3 length equals 13 residues. Germline V gene data show CDR1 as MNHEY and CDR2 as SVGEGT. The ends lost 6 bases at V and 4 bases at J; junction bases unmatched: 6. This CDR3 is CASRWGGKYEQYF. The CDR3 nucleotides read TGTGCCAGCAGATGGGGGGGGAAGTACGAGCAGTACTTC.

The CDR3 sequence: CASSHDGLARNIQYF. CDR3 coding DNA: TGTGCCAGCAGCCACGACGGACTAGCCCGAAACATTCAGTACTTC. The V gene is TRBV3-1, the J gene TRBJ2-4; 8 nucleotides align to TRBD2. Germline V CDR1 and CDR2: LGHDT, YNNKEL (reference sequence). Losses at the gene ends were 3 bases for V and 6 bases for J; bases not matched to a gene: 7. CDR3 length equals 15 residues. Complete variable domain (other parts from reference TRBV3-1 and TRBJ2-4): DTAVSQTPKYLVTQMGNDKSIKCEQNLGHDTMYWYKQDSKKFLKIMFSYNNKELIINETVPNRFSPKSPDKAHLNLHINSLELGDSAVYFCASSHDGLARNIQYFGAGTRLSVL.

The rearrangement joins TRBV29-1 to TRBJ1-1; TRBD1 aligns across 9 bases. Per germline, CDR1 SQVTM and CDR2 ANQGSEA. The CDR3 runs to 13 residues. V trimming: 5 bases; J trimming: 5 bases; junction bases outside the gene matches: 6. This CDR3 reads CSVMTGGGTEAFF. In DNA, the CDR3 is TGCAGCGTTATGACAGGGGGTGGAACTGAAGCTTTCTTT.

The chain links TRBV6-5 to TRBJ2-5; 12 positions agree with TRBD2. The J segment lost 1 base and the V segment lost 0 bases, leaving 0 bases of the junction unmatched. The CDR3 is 16 residues long. CDR1 is MNHEY, CDR2 SVGAGI, per germline. The CDR3 DNA reads as TGTGCCAGCAGTTACTCGACTAGCGGGGGCCAAGAGACCCAGTACTTC. It is translated as CASSYSTSGGQETQYF.

The J gene is TRBJ2-7, the V gene TRBV29-1; TRBD2 is a possible D gene (6 bases). Germline V gene sequence: CDR1 SQVTM, CDR2 ANQGSEA. The CDR3 spans 12 residues. Deletions cut 7 bases from V and 5 bases from J, with 15 bases between. For the CDR3, the DNA is TGCAGCGCCGAGGAGGGGCGGAACGAGCAGTACTTC. Amino acid sequence: CSAEEGRNEQYF.

J is TRBJ1-1 and V is TRBV5-4; D ambiguous. Germline V lookup: CDR1 SGHNT, CDR2 YYREEE (reference sequence). The CDR3 consists of 13 residues. The V end lost 5 bases, the J end lost 5 bases, and 13 bases lay between the germline ends. The CDR3 DNA follows: TGTGCCAGCAGTTTTAAACCGAGAACTGAAGCTTTCTTT. Translated: CASSFKPRTEAFF. Based on the CDR3 plus reference TRBV5-4 and TRBJ1-1, the full variable domain is ETGVTQSPTHLIKTRGQQVTLRCSSQSGHNTVSWYQQALGQGPQFIFQYYREEENGRGNFPPRFSGLQFPNYSSELNVNALELDDSALYLCASSFKPRTEAFFGQGTRLTVV.

The chain is built from TRBV30 and TRBJ1-5; D is uncertain. The CDR3 length is 16 residues. V lost 2 bases to trimming and J lost 0 bases, with 14 bases between them. The germline V gene encodes CDR1 GTSNPN and CDR2 SVGIG (reference sequence). The CDR3 nucleotides are TGTGCCTGGAGTCCCCCCCCGGGTTATAGCAATCAGCCCCAGCATTTT. It codes for CAWSPPPGYSNQPQHF.

The chain carries TRBV4-2 and TRBJ1-2; a possible D gene is TRBD1 (6 bases). CDR3 size: 14 residues. CDR1 LGHNA and CDR2 YNFKEQ come from the germline V gene. Trimming stripped 0 bases from V and 7 bases from J, with 12 bases between. The CDR3 nucleotides are TGTGCCAGCAGCCAAGAACAGGGCTTATCTGGCTACACCTTC. This encodes CASSQEQGLSGYTF.

The chain combines TRBV29-1 with TRBJ2-2; the D gene is possibly TRBD1 (6 bases). This CDR3 spans 13 amino acids. Per germline, CDR1 SQVTM and CDR2 ANQGSEA. V dropped 4 bases and J dropped 8 bases, with 14 bases sitting between them. The CDR3, as DNA: TGCAGCGTTGCACTTACAGGGTGGGGGGAGCTGTTTTTT. This codes for CSVALTGWGELFF.

The chain links TRBV20-1 to TRBJ2-4; D may correspond to TRBD1 or TRBD2 (6 bases each). The V end lost 5 bases, the J end lost 1 base, and 12 bases lay between the germline ends. Germline V gives CDR1 DFQATT, CDR2 SNEGSKA (reference sequence). The CDR3 runs to 14 residues. CDR3 sequence: CSAPGGGAKNIQYF. The CDR3 region has the DNA TGCAGTGCTCCAGGAGGGGGGGCCAAAAACATTCAGTACTTC.

The chain employs TRBV23-1 and TRBJ2-7; no reliable D call. TRBV23-1 is treated as an ORF (open reading frame) with a function not yet certain. CDR3 length: 16 residues. Trimming removed 4 bases from V and 0 bases from J, with 16 bases in between. This CDR3 reads CASSRPRHISSYEQYF. The CDR3 nucleotides are TGCGCCAGCAGTCGACCAAGGCACATCAGCTCCTACGAGCAGTACTTC.

The rearrangement links TRBV7-9 to TRBJ2-1; 7 positions match TRBD2. From germline, CDR1 is SEHNR and CDR2 FQNEAQ (reference sequence). The CDR3 has 14 amino acids. The V segment lost 1 base and the J segment 10 bases; nucleotides outside the gene matches: 7. CDR3 residues: CASSLEATSYEQFF. In DNA, the CDR3 is TGTGCCAGCAGCTTAGAGGCGACTAGCTACGAGCAGTTCTTC.

CDR3 amino acids: CSARDGLSPDTQYF. The CDR3 DNA is TGCAGTGCTAGAGATGGCCTCTCCCCAGATACGCAGTATTTT. V usage is TRBV20-1 and J usage is TRBJ2-3; D gene uncertain. Between the trimmed V and J ends, which lost 0 bases and 4 bases, there was a span of 11 bases. Per germline, CDR1 DFQATT and CDR2 SNEGSKA (reference sequence). The CDR3 has 14 amino acids.

This rearrangement joins TRBV20-1 to TRBJ2-1; no clear D. Looked up from germline, CDR1 is DFQATT and CDR2 is SNEGSKA (reference sequence). The V end was cut by 6 bases, the J end by 9 bases, with 12 bases between. This CDR3 has 11 residues. The CDR3 DNA reads TGCAGTGCCATACTCTGGGGTGAGCAGTTCTTC. This sequence encodes CSAILWGEQFF.

The chain carries TRBV20-1 and TRBJ2-7, with TRBD1 matching 7 bases. The CDR3 totals 15 residues. Germline CDR1 reads DFQATT; CDR2 reads SNEGSKA (reference sequence). Losses at the gene ends were 5 bases for V and 0 bases for J; bases not matched to a gene: 10. The CDR3 region is CSARPGTVFSYEQYF. The CDR3 DNA is TGCAGTGCTCGTCCCGGGACAGTGTTCTCCTACGAGCAGTACTTC.

J is TRBJ2-1 and V is TRBV7-9; possible D gene TRBD2, 5 bases. Germline values: CDR1 SEHNR, CDR2 FQNEAQ (reference sequence). This CDR3 has 12 residues. Deletions cut 6 bases from V and 9 bases from J, with 12 bases between. CDR3 nucleotide sequence: TGTGCCAGCAGTAGAGGTAGCGTTGAGCAGTTCTTC. It encodes CASSRGSVEQFF. Using reference TRBV7-9 and TRBJ2-1 for the parts outside the CDR3, the full variable domain is DTGVSQNPRHKITKRGQNVTFRCDPISEHNRLYWYRQTLGQGPEFLTYFQNEAQLEKSRLLSDRFSAERPKGSFSTLEIQRTEQGDSAMYLCASSRGSVEQFFGPGTRLTVL.

The chain has TRBV20-1 and TRBJ2-7; D perhaps matches TRBD2 (5 bases). CDR3 length: 15 residues. Trimming pared 6 bases from V and 3 bases from J, leaving 21 bases between. Germline CDR1 and CDR2: DFQATT and SNEGSKA (reference sequence). CDR3 region: CSALPLRLANYEQYF. CDR3 sequence (DNA): TGCAGTGCCCTACCCCTGCGCCTAGCCAACTACGAGCAGTACTTC.

The V and J genes are TRBV7-8 and TRBJ1-1; D gene unclear. Looked up from germline, CDR1 is SGHVS and CDR2 is FQNEAQ. CDR3 length: 11 residues. V was pared by 1 base and J by 11 bases, with 8 bases between. Written as DNA, the CDR3 is TGTGCCAGCAGCTTAGATTGGTCCGCTTTCTTT. Amino acid sequence: CASSLDWSAFF.

This clonotype occurred once. The chain joins TRBV29-1 to TRBJ2-3; TRBD2 matches at 8 bases. CDR3 size: 13 residues. The V gene's germline CDR1 is SQVTM and CDR2 ANQGSEA. With V trimmed by 7 bases and J by 1 base, 4 bases remained unmatched. The DNA of the CDR3 is TGCAGCGATATACTAGCGGGCACAGATACGCAGTATTTT. It codes for CSDILAGTDTQYF.

This clonotype was seen just once. The chain recombines TRBV9 with TRBJ2-1; 8 bases are shared with TRBD2. CDR1 is SGDLS, CDR2 YYNGEE, per germline. The CDR3 has 14 residues. Germline trimming cut 4 bases from V and 5 bases from J; bases unmatched to any gene: 5. CDR3 bases: TGTGCCAGCAGCCAGACTAGCGAGAACAATGAGCAGTTCTTC. Protein sequence: CASSQTSENNEQFF.

The table lists this clonotype with a count of one. This rearrangement joins TRBV7-9 to TRBJ2-3, with D perhaps TRBD1 (6 bases). CDR1 and CDR2 from the germline V gene are SEHNR and FQNEAQ (reference sequence). CDR3 length: 15 residues. V lost 5 bases and J 4 bases, leaving 16 bases between the germline ends. As DNA, the CDR3 is TGTGCCAGCAGCCTAAGACAGGATGCGGCAGATACGCAGTATTTT. Protein sequence: CASSLRQDAADTQYF.

Remarks on this clonotype: The junction departs from germline at one end; a sequencing error may be responsible. CDR3 bases: TGTGCCAGCAGTTTTGGCAGCGGCAGCACAAATACGCAGTATTTT. This translates into CASSFGSGSTNTQYF. The gene calls are TRBV2 and TRBJ2-3; TRBD2 is a possible D gene (5 bases). The V gene's germline CDR1 is SNHLY and CDR2 FYNNEI. CDR3 length equals 15 residues.

The chain uses TRBV20-1 and TRBJ2-7; 7 bases match TRBD2. Germline values: CDR1 DFQATT, CDR2 SNEGSKA (reference sequence). The CDR3 has 14 amino acids. V trimming: 5 bases; J trimming: 3 bases; junction bases outside the gene matches: 10. The CDR3 reads CSAFLTSASYEQYF. The CDR3 coding sequence is TGCAGTGCTTTTCTCACTAGCGCTAGCTACGAGCAGTACTTC.